Each of the 19 T cell receptor beta chains below was sequenced from the same sample in a study of technical replicates of blood from a few donors. The assay was immunoSEQ multiplex PCR, and TCRdb's table has in-frame clones only and misses some. The sample shows about 75,000 clones, 95% to 98% of them seen only once. The sequenced sample was T cells isolated from PBMCs. The receptors were sampled from a human donor in good health.

This chain joins TRBV5-1 and TRBJ2-1, with 9 bases matching TRBD1. This CDR3 is built from 15 residues. Germline CDR1 and CDR2: SGHRS and YFSETQ. J lost 2 bases, V lost 4 bases, and 4 bases had no gene match. The DNA of the CDR3 is TGCGCCAGCAGCCTGGGACAGGGAACCTACAATGAGCAGTTCTTC. This codes for CASSLGQGTYNEQFF.

The genes are TRBV7-2 and TRBJ2-5; weak D call: TRBD2 (5 bases). Deletions cut 8 bases from V and 4 bases from J, with 14 bases between. The germline V gene encodes CDR1 SGHTA and CDR2 FQGNSA. This CDR3 has 13 residues. The CDR3 sequence: CASGGPVGETQYF. In DNA, the CDR3 is TGTGCCAGCGGCGGGCCAGTCGGAGAGACCCAGTACTTC.

A single count supports this clone. J is TRBJ1-3 and V is TRBV11-2; D is uncertain. The CDR3 sequence is 17 residues long. Germline V gene sequence: CDR1 SGHAT, CDR2 FQNNGV. Trimming pared 0 bases from V and 3 bases from J, leaving 15 bases between. The CDR3: CASSLDLTVTLGNTIYF. CDR3 bases: TGTGCCAGCAGCTTAGATCTCACAGTGACGCTTGGAAACACCATATATTTT.

The CDR3 is CASSPQSQGNEQYF. The CDR3 nucleotides are TGTGCCAGCTCACCACAATCACAGGGCAACGAGCAGTACTTC. This chain connects TRBV18 to TRBJ2-7; possibly TRBD1 for D (6 bases). This CDR3 contains 14 residues. Germline lookup yields CDR1 KGHSH and CDR2 LQKENI. The germline V and J ends were trimmed by 1 base and 5 bases, with 12 bases remaining between them.

The chain uses TRBV2 and TRBJ2-7; 13 bases are a match to TRBD2. The CDR3 has 15 residues. Trimming took 5 bases from V and 5 from J; bases not matched to a gene: 6. Looked up from germline, CDR1 is SNHLY and CDR2 is FYNNEI. Written as DNA, the CDR3 is TGTGCCAGCAGTCCAGGACTAGCGGGAGTGAACGAGCAGTACTTC. Translating gives CASSPGLAGVNEQYF.

This chain joins TRBV14 and TRBJ2-3, with 13 bases matching TRBD2. Germline V CDR1 and CDR2: SGHDN, FVKESK. The junction had 3 bases not matched to a gene; V was cut back by 4 bases and J by 5 bases. CDR3 length equals 15 residues. The CDR3 loop reads CASSPRTSGRDTQYF. For the CDR3, the DNA is TGTGCCAGCAGCCCCCGGACTAGCGGGAGAGATACGCAGTATTTT.

The CDR3 DNA is TGTGCCAGCAGTGAAGGACCAATAGCAGAGACCCAGTACTTC. Amino acid sequence: CASSEGPIAETQYF. V usage is TRBV6-1 and J usage is TRBJ2-5; no reliable D call. The CDR3 sequence is 14 residues long. Germline values: CDR1 MNHNS, CDR2 SASEGT. Trimming shortened V by 1 base and J by 4 bases, and 10 bases separated the two germline ends.

V and J are TRBV6-6 and TRBJ2-2; D not resolved. This CDR3 has 11 residues. V lost 5 bases and J lost 4, with 2 bases in between. CDR1 and CDR2 (germline): MNHNY, SVGAGI (reference sequence). The CDR3 nucleotides read TGTGCCAGCAGTCTCACCGGGGAGCTGTTTTTT. Translated: CASSLTGELFF.

The chain recombines TRBV27 with TRBJ2-7; no reliable D call. The CDR3 covers 14 residues. Trimming pared 3 bases from V and 1 base from J, leaving 10 bases between. Looked up from germline, CDR1 is MNHEY and CDR2 is SMNVEV (reference sequence). The DNA of the CDR3 is TGTGCCAGCAGTTTTGTAGGCGGTTCCTACGAGCAGTACTTC. Its protein product is CASSFVGGSYEQYF.

The chain couples TRBV6-1 to TRBJ2-7; D may be TRBD2 (5 bases). The CDR3 covers 13 residues. The V gene's germline CDR1 is MNHNS and CDR2 SASEGT. V was cut by 7 bases and J by 1 base, with 11 bases left in between. The CDR3 spells CASMAGGSYEQYF. The CDR3 DNA sequence: TGTGCCAGCATGGCGGGTGGGTCCTACGAGCAGTACTTC.

This clone occurred once. The J gene is TRBJ2-3, the V gene TRBV30; the D gene is possibly TRBD1 (5 bases). V lost 4 bases and J 8 bases, leaving 13 bases between the germline ends. Germline V gene lookup returns CDR1 GTSNPN and CDR2 SVGIG (reference sequence). The CDR3 spans 12 residues. The chain's CDR3 is CAWTGRGPTQYF. CDR3 sequence (DNA): TGTGCCTGGACCGGAAGGGGCCCTACGCAGTATTTT.

V and J are TRBV27 and TRBJ2-1, with 9 nucleotides matching TRBD2. This CDR3 contains 17 residues. The V gene end was trimmed by 1 base and the J gene end by 5 bases; junction bases not matched to a gene: 9. Germline assignment: CDR1 MNHEY and CDR2 SMNVEV (reference sequence). Here the CDR3 DNA reads TGTGCCAGCAGTTTATATCTGGCGGGAGGGAGGGACAATGAGCAGTTCTTC. It yields the protein CASSLYLAGGRDNEQFF.

The chain is built from TRBV6-1 and TRBJ2-1; 10 bases match TRBD2. This CDR3 is 12 amino acids long. V shed 11 bases, J shed 8 bases, and the junction held 6 bases outside the gene matches. Germline CDR1 MNHNS, CDR2 SASEGT. The CDR3 DNA sequence: TGTGCCGGCGGACTAGCGGTATATGAGCAGTTCTTC. It is translated as CAGGLAVYEQFF.

The V and J genes are TRBV2 and TRBJ1-2, with a possible D match to TRBD1 (6 bases). Trimming shortened V by 5 bases and J by 6 bases, and 25 bases separated the two germline ends. Germline lookup yields CDR1 SNHLY and CDR2 FYNNEI. The CDR3 has 17 residues. The CDR3 reads CASSLMANTGTSDGYTF. CDR3 sequence (DNA): TGTGCCAGCAGTTTAATGGCCAATACCGGGACATCCGATGGCTACACCTTC. Based on the CDR3 plus reference TRBV2 and TRBJ1-2, the full variable domain is EPEVTQTPSHQVTQMGQEVILRCVPISNHLYFYWYRQILGQKVEFLVSFYNNEISEKSEIFDDQFSVERPDGSNFTLKIRSTKLEDSAMYFCASSLMANTGTSDGYTFGSGTRLTVV.

The V and J genes are TRBV9 and TRBJ2-3; D gene uncertain. The CDR3 consists of 14 residues. Trimming left V 4 bases short and J 1 base short, with 10 bases between. Germline V gene lookup returns CDR1 SGDLS and CDR2 YYNGEE. CDR3 amino acids: CASSILTGTDTQYF. CDR3 in DNA: TGTGCCAGCAGCATACTGACTGGCACAGATACGCAGTATTTT.

The chain employs TRBV4-1 and TRBJ1-3; D is undetermined. V lost 2 bases and J 0 bases, leaving 8 bases between the germline ends. Germline V gives CDR1 MGHRA, CDR2 YSYEKL. The CDR3 loop spans 15 amino acids. The CDR3 nucleotides are TGCGCCAGCAGCCAAATATTGTTCTCTGGAAACACCATATATTTT. Encoded protein: CASSQILFSGNTIYF.

The genes are TRBV10-3 and TRBJ1-1, with TRBD1 matching over 7 bases. This CDR3 comprises 15 residues. Trimming at V came to 6 bases and at J to 5 bases, leaving 12 bases not matched to a gene. From germline, CDR1 is ENHRY and CDR2 SYGVKD. The CDR3 here is CAISRQGLGRTEAFF. The CDR3 DNA sequence: TGTGCCATCAGCCGACAGGGATTGGGGAGAACTGAAGCTTTCTTT.

In this sample, this clone turned up a few times. The chain has TRBV5-1 and TRBJ1-2, with D possibly being TRBD1 (6 bases). The CDR3 contains 17 residues. CDR1 SGHRS and CDR2 YFSETQ come from the germline V gene. Trimming stripped 0 bases from V and 4 bases from J, with 19 bases between. CDR3 DNA sequence: TGCGCCAGCAGCTTGGCTGGGGACAATGTTGACCTCTATGGCTACACCTTC. This encodes CASSLAGDNVDLYGYTF.

The count of this clone is one. This chain uses TRBV7-2 with TRBJ1-2; D remains ambiguous. Germline assignment: CDR1 SGHTA and CDR2 FQGNSA. This CDR3 contains 12 residues. V lost 6 bases and J 5 bases, leaving 10 bases between the germline ends. CDR3 in DNA: TGTGCCAGCAGTCTCAGAGGTTATGGCTACACCTTC. It yields the protein CASSLRGYGYTF.